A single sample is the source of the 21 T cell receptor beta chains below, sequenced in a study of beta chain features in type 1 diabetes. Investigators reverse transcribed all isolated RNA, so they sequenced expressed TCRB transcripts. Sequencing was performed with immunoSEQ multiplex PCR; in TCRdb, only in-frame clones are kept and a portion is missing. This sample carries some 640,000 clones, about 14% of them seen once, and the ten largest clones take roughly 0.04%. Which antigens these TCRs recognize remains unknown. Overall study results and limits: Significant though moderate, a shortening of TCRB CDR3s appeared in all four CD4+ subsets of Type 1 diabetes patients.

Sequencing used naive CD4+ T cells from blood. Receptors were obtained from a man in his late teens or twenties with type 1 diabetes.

CDR3 amino acids: CASSVDQETQYF. The CDR3 DNA reads TGCGCCAGCAGCGTGGACCAAGAGACCCAGTACTTC. This chain links TRBV5-1 with TRBJ2-5; unclear D gene. Trimming stripped 4 bases from V and 0 bases from J, with 4 bases between. CDR3 length: 12 amino acids. CDR1 is SGHRS, CDR2 YFSETQ, per germline.

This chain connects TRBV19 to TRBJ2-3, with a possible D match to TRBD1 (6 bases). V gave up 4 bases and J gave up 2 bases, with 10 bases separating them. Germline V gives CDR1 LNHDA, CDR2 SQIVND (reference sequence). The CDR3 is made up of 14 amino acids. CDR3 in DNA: TGTGCCAGTAGTAAAGGGACAATCACAGATACGCAGTATTTT. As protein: CASSKGTITDTQYF.

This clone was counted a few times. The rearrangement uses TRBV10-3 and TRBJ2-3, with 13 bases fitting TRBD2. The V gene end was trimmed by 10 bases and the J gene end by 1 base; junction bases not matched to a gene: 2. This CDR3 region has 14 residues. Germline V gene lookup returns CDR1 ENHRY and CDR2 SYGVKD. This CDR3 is CATGTSGGTDTQYF. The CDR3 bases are TGTGCCACGGGGACTAGCGGGGGCACAGATACGCAGTATTTT.

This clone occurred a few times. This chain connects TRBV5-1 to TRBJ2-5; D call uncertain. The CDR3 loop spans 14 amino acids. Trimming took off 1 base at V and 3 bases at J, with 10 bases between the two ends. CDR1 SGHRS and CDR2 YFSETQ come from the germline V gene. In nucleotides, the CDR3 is TGCGCCAGCAGCTTGTTCGCTGGGGAAGAGACCCAGTACTTC. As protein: CASSLFAGEETQYF.

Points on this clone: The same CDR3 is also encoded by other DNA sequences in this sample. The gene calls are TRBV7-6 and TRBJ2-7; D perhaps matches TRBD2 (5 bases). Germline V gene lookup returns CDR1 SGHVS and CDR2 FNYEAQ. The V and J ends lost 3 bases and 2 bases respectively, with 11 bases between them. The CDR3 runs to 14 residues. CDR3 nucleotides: TGTGCCAGCAGCTTGGCAGGACTCACCTACGAGCAGTACTTC. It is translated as CASSLAGLTYEQYF.

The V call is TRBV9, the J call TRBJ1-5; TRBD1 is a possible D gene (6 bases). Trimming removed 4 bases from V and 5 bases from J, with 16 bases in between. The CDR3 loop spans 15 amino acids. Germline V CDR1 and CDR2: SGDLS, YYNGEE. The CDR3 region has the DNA TGTGCCAGCAGCCCTAAGGGGGTAAGAGATCAGCCCCAGCATTTT. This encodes CASSPKGVRDQPQHF. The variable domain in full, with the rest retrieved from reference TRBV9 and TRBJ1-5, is DSGVTQTPKHLITATGQRVTLRCSPRSGDLSVYWYQQSLDQGLQFLIQYYNGEERAKGNILERFSAQQFPDLHSELNLSSLELGDSALYFCASSPKGVRDQPQHFGDGTRLSIL.

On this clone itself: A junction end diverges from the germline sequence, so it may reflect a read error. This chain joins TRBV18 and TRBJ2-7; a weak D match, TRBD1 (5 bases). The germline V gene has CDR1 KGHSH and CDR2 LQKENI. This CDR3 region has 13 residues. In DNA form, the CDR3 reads TGTGCCAGCTCACCACCTACGACGACAGAGCGGTACTTC. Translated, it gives CASSPPTTTERYF.

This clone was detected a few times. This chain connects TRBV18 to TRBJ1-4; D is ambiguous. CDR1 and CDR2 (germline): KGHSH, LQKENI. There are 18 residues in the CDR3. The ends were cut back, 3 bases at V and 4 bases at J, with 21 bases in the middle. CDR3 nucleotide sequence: TGTGCCAGCTCACCTTCGATACCCGGGGATCAGAATAATGAAAAACTGTTTTTT. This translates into CASSPSIPGDQNNEKLFF.

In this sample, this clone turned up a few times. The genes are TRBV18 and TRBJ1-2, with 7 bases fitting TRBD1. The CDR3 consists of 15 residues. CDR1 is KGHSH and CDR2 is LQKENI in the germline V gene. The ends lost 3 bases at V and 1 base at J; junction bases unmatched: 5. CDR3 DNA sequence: TGTGCCAGCTCACCCCAGGGGGTGGATAACTATGGCTACACCTTC. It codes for CASSPQGVDNYGYTF.

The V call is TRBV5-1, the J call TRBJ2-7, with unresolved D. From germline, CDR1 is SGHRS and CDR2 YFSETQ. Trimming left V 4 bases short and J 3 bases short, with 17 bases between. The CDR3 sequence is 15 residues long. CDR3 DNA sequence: TGCGCCAGCAGCCCCGGTTCTGAACAGATCTACGAGCAGTACTTC. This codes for CASSPGSEQIYEQYF.

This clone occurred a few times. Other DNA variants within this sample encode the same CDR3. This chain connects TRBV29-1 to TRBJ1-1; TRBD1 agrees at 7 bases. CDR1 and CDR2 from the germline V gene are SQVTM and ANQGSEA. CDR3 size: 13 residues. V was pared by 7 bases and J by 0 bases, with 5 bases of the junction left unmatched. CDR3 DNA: TGCAGCGCTAGGGGACAGCTGAACACTGAAGCTTTCTTT. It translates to CSARGQLNTEAFF.

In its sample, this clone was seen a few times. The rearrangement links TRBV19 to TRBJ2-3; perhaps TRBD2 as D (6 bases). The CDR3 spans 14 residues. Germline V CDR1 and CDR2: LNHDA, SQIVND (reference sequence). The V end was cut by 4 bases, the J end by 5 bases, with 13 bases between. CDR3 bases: TGTGCCAGTAGTAGCATGGGGGGTCAAGATACGCAGTATTTT. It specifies CASSSMGGQDTQYF.

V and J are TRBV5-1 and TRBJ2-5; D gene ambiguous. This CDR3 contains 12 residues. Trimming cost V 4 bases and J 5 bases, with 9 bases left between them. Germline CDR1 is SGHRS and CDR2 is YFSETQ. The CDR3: CASSPGMETQYF. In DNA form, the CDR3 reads TGCGCCAGCAGCCCAGGTATGGAGACCCAGTACTTC.

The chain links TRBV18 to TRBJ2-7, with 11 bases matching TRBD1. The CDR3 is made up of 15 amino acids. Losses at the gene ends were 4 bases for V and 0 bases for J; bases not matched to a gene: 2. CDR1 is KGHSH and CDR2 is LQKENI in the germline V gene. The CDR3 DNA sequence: TGTGCCAGCTCACAGGGGACAGGGGGCTCCTACGAGCAGTACTTC. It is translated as CASSQGTGGSYEQYF.

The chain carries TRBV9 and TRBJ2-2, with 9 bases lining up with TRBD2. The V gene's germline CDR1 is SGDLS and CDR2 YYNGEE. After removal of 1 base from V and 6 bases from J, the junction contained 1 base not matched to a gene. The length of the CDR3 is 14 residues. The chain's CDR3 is CASSVTSGSGELFF. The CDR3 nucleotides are TGTGCCAGCAGCGTAACTAGCGGGTCCGGGGAGCTGTTTTTT.

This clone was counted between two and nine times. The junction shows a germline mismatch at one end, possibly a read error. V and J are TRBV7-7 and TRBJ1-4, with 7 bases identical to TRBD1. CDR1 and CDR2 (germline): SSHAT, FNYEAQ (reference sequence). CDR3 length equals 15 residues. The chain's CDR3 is CASSTGTAPNEKLFF. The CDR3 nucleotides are TGTGCTAGCAGCACCGGGACAGCGCCTAATGAAAAACTGTTTTTT.

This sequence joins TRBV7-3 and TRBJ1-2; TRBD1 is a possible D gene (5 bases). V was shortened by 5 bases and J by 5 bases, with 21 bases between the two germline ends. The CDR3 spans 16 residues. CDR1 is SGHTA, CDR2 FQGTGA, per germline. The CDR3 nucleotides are TGTGCCAGCAGCAATACGGGGGACGGAGGAGTATATGGCTACACCTTC. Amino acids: CASSNTGDGGVYGYTF.

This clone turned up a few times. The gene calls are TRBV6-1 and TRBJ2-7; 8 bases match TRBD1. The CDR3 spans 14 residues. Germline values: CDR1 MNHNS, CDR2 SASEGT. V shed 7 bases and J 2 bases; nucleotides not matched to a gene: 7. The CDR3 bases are TGTGCCAGCAACTACGGGACAGGAGCCTACGAGCAGTACTTC. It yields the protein CASNYGTGAYEQYF.

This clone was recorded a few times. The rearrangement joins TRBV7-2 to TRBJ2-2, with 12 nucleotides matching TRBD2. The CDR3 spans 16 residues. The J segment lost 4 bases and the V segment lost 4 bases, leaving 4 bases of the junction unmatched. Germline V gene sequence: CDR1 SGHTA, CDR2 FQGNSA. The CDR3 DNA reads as TGTGCCAGCAGCTCTTGGACTAGCGGGACCACCGGGGAGCTGTTTTTT. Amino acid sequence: CASSSWTSGTTGELFF.

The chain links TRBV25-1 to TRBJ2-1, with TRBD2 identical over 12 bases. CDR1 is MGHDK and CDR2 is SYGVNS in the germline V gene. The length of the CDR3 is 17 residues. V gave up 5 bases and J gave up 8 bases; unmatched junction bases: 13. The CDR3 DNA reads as TGTGCCAGCAGTCCCCCTAGCGGGAGGGCCAGCCAGGATGAGCAGTTCTTC. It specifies CASSPPSGRASQDEQFF.

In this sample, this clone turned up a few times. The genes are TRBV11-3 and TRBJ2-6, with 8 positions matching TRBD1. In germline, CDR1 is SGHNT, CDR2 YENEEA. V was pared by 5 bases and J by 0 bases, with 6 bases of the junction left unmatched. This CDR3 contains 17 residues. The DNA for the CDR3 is TGTGCCAGCAGCCTATGGACAGGGAGCTCTGGGGCCAACGTCCTGACTTTC. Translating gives CASSLWTGSSGANVLTF. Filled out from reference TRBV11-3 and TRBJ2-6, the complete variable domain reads EAGVVQSPRYKIIEKKQPVAFWCNPISGHNTLYWYLQNLGQGPELLIRYENEEAVDDSQLPKDRFSAERLKGVDSTLKIQPAELGDSAVYLCASSLWTGSSGANVLTFGAGSRLTVL.